This is a list of T cell receptor beta chains from one sample in a study of OX40 agonist ivuxolimab in advanced cancers. The data were produced by immunoSEQ multiplex PCR, yet TCRdb's version contains in-frame clones alone and is incomplete. Seen here are tens of thousands of clones, roughly 94% observed once, and the top ten hold more than 10%. The sequences come from CD4+ or CD8+ T cells sorted from blood, collected in a trial of the OX40 agonist ivuxolimab. Receptor source: an adult with an advanced solid tumor such as melanoma, head and neck, liver or kidney cancer. CDR3s include the opening cysteine and the closing phenylalanine or tryptophan. D genes are given only for firm matches. Clone size appears in some rows only: once, few, many, or a class for an expanded clone.

d_call: .; v_call: TRBV9; j_call: TRBJ2-1; clone_size: .; cdr3_aa: CASSARTLWGDEQFF; cdr3_nt: TGTGCCAGCAGCGCCAGGACCCTTTGGGGGGATGAGCAGTTCTTC
d_call: TRBD1; v_call: TRBV6-6; j_call: TRBJ1-4; clone_size: .; cdr3_aa: CASGTAATNEKLFF; cdr3_nt: TGTGCCAGCGGGACAGCCGCAACTAATGAAAAACTGTTTTTT
d_call: TRBD2; v_call: TRBV27; j_call: TRBJ2-3; clone_size: .; cdr3_aa: CASSGLAGVQDTQYF; cdr3_nt: TGTGCCAGCAGTGGACTAGCGGGAGTACAGGATACGCAGTATTTT
d_call: .; v_call: TRBV27; j_call: TRBJ1-2; clone_size: .; cdr3_aa: CASSLSSRGNGYTF; cdr3_nt: TGTGCCAGCAGTTTAAGTTCTAGGGGTAATGGCTACACCTTC
d_call: TRBD2; v_call: TRBV5-1; j_call: TRBJ2-7; clone_size: .; cdr3_aa: CASSPNGGEYEQYF; cdr3_nt: TGCGCCAGCAGCCCTAATGGGGGGGAATACGAGCAGTACTTC
d_call: .; v_call: TRBV5-8; j_call: TRBJ2-4; clone_size: .; cdr3_aa: CASSLETALGDIQYF; cdr3_nt: TGTGCCAGCAGCTTAGAGACAGCCCTTGGGGACATTCAGTACTTC
d_call: .; v_call: TRBV27; j_call: TRBJ1-6; clone_size: .; cdr3_aa: CASSLRGVNSPLHF; cdr3_nt: TGTGCCAGCAGTTTACGGGGAGTTAATTCACCCCTCCACTTT
d_call: TRBD2; v_call: TRBV27; j_call: TRBJ2-7; clone_size: once; cdr3_aa: CASSWSSGPYEQYF; cdr3_nt: TGTGCCAGCAGTTGGTCTAGCGGCCCCTACGAGCAGTACTTC
d_call: .; v_call: TRBV5-8; j_call: TRBJ2-7; clone_size: .; cdr3_aa: CASSGDFYEQYF; cdr3_nt: TGTGCCAGCAGCGGTGATTTCTACGAGCAGTACTTC
d_call: TRBD2; v_call: TRBV19; j_call: TRBJ2-1; clone_size: .; cdr3_aa: CASSFGAGGPNEQFF; cdr3_nt: TGTGCCAGTAGCTTCGGGGCGGGGGGGCCAAATGAGCAGTTCTTC
d_call: TRBD2; v_call: TRBV4-3; j_call: TRBJ2-2; clone_size: .; cdr3_aa: CASSQRSSGSYLPGELFF; cdr3_nt: TGCGCCAGCAGCCAGCGATCTAGCGGGTCCTACCTCCCCGGGGAGCTGTTTTTT
d_call: .; v_call: TRBV6-5; j_call: TRBJ2-7; clone_size: .; cdr3_aa: CASSYRATGSYEQYF; cdr3_nt: TGTGCCAGCAGTTACAGGGCGACTGGCTCCTACGAGCAGTACTTC
d_call: TRBD2; v_call: TRBV5-4; j_call: TRBJ2-1; clone_size: .; cdr3_aa: CASSLGLAGYNEQFF; cdr3_nt: TGTGCCAGCAGCTTGGGACTAGCGGGTTACAATGAGCAGTTCTTC
d_call: .; v_call: TRBV19; j_call: TRBJ2-7; clone_size: .; cdr3_aa: CASSIDLSPGRPYEQYF; cdr3_nt: TGTGCCAGTAGTATAGATCTATCCCCAGGGCGGCCCTACGAGCAGTACTTC
d_call: TRBD1; v_call: TRBV2; j_call: TRBJ1-2; clone_size: .; cdr3_aa: CASSDPRTGSNYGYTF; cdr3_nt: TGTGCCAGCAGTGACCCCCGGACAGGTTCTAACTATGGCTACACCTTC
d_call: TRBD1; v_call: TRBV28; j_call: TRBJ2-7; clone_size: .; cdr3_aa: CATKTGGSYEQYF; cdr3_nt: TGTGCCACCAAGACAGGGGGCAGCTACGAGCAGTACTTC
d_call: TRBD2; v_call: TRBV19; j_call: TRBJ2-1; clone_size: once; cdr3_aa: CASSPRLAGGPYFNEQFF; cdr3_nt: TGTGCCAGTAGCCCCAGACTAGCGGGAGGGCCTTATTTCAATGAGCAGTTCTTC
d_call: TRBD1; v_call: TRBV5-4; j_call: TRBJ2-7; clone_size: .; cdr3_aa: CASSPTPGQGAFWSYEQYF; cdr3_nt: TGTGCCAGCAGCCCCACTCCGGGACAGGGGGCTTTTTGGTCCTACGAGCAGTACTTC
d_call: .; v_call: TRBV9; j_call: TRBJ2-1; clone_size: .; cdr3_aa: CASSVVGQGRDEQFF; cdr3_nt: TGTGCCAGCAGCGTAGTAGGGCAGGGAAGGGATGAGCAGTTCTTC
d_call: TRBD2; v_call: TRBV4-3; j_call: TRBJ2-3; clone_size: .; cdr3_aa: CASSPGLAGATDTQYF; cdr3_nt: TGCGCCAGCAGCCCTGGACTAGCGGGCGCGACAGATACGCAGTATTTT
d_call: .; v_call: TRBV30; j_call: TRBJ1-6; clone_size: .; cdr3_aa: CAWRPHVGGYNSPLHF; cdr3_nt: TGTGCCTGGAGACCACACGTAGGAGGATATAATTCACCCCTCCACTTT
d_call: TRBD2; v_call: TRBV9; j_call: TRBJ2-2; clone_size: .; cdr3_aa: CASSVGTSGNTGELFF; cdr3_nt: TGTGCCAGCAGCGTCGGGACTAGCGGAAACACCGGGGAGCTGTTTTTT
d_call: TRBD2; v_call: TRBV27; j_call: TRBJ2-5; clone_size: .; cdr3_aa: CASSLTSGRETQYF; cdr3_nt: TGTGCCAGCAGTTTGACTAGCGGGAGGGAGACCCAGTACTTC
d_call: .; v_call: TRBV30; j_call: TRBJ2-5; clone_size: once; cdr3_aa: CAWSTGREETQYF; cdr3_nt: TGTGCCTGGAGTACAGGACGAGAAGAGACCCAGTACTTC
d_call: TRBD2; v_call: TRBV7-2; j_call: TRBJ2-7; clone_size: .; cdr3_aa: CASSFTQGLAGGSYEQYF; cdr3_nt: TGTGCCAGCAGCTTTACCCAGGGACTAGCGGGAGGCTCCTACGAGCAGTACTTC
d_call: .; v_call: TRBV4-1; j_call: TRBJ1-2; clone_size: .; cdr3_aa: CASSQEMAWTVHGYTF; cdr3_nt: TGCGCCAGCAGCCAAGAAATGGCCTGGACAGTCCATGGCTACACCTTC